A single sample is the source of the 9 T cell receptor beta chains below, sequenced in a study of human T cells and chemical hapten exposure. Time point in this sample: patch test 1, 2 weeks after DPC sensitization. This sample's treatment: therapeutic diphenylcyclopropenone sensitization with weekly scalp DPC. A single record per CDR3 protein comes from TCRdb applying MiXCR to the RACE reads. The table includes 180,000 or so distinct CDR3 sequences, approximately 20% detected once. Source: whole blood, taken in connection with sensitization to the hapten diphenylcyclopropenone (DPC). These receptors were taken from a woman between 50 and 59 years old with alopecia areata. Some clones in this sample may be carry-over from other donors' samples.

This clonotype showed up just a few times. The CDR3 here is CASTLGGGTGELFF. The CDR3 DNA sequence: TGTGCCAGCACCCTAGGGGGGGGAACCGGGGAGCTGTTTTTT. V is TRBV12-3 or TRBV12-4 and J is TRBJ2-2, with D possibly being TRBD2 (7 bases). The CDR3 runs 14 residues. V lost 7 bases and J lost 5, with 14 bases in between.

This chain's CDR3 is CASSVGLNTGELFF. CDR3 DNA sequence: TGTGCCAGCAGCGTAGGACTGAACACCGGGGAGCTGTTTTTT. The chain combines TRBV5-5 with TRBJ2-2, with D possibly TRBD2 on 5 matching bases. V was clipped by 4 bases and J by 1 base, with 8 bases between them. There are 14 residues in the CDR3. CDR1 is SGHKS and CDR2 is YYEKEE in the germline V gene (reference sequence).

CDR3 nucleotides: TGTGCCAGCAGCCAAGTTCGGAGATTTGAAGACTACAATGAGCAGTTCTTC. Residues: CASSQVRRFEDYNEQFF. This chain uses TRBV14 with TRBJ2-1; no clear D. This CDR3 is built from 17 residues. Germline CDR1 is SGHDN and CDR2 is FVKESK. V was pared by 1 base and J by 3 bases, with 16 bases between.

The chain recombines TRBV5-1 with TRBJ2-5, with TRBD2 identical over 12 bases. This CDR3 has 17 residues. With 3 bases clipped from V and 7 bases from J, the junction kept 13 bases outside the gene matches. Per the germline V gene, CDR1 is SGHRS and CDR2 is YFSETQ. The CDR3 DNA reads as TGCGCCAGCAGCTCCAGGAGACTAGCGGGAGACGGAGGGACCCAGTACTTC. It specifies CASSSRRLAGDGGTQYF.

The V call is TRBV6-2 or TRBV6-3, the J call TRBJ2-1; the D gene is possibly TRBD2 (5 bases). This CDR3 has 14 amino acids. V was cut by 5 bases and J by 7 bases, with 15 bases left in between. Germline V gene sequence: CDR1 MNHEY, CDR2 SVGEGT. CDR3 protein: CASSERWVGNEQFF. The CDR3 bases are TGTGCCAGCAGTGAGCGGTGGGTAGGGAATGAGCAGTTCTTC.

The CDR3 region has the DNA TGCAGTGCTAGGCTAGCTGGGCCTGAAGCTTTCTTT. It encodes CSARLAGPEAFF. The genes are TRBV20-1 and TRBJ1-1, with D unresolved. The germline V gene encodes CDR1 DFQATT and CDR2 SNEGSKA (reference sequence). V was shortened by 3 bases and J by 6 bases, with 11 bases between the two germline ends. The CDR3 is 12 amino acids.

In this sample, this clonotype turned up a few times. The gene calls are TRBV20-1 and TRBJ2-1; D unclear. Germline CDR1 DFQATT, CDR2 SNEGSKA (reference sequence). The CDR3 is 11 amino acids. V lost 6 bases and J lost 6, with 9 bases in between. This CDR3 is CSATRTNEQFF. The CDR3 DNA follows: TGCAGTGCCACCAGAACCAATGAGCAGTTCTTC.

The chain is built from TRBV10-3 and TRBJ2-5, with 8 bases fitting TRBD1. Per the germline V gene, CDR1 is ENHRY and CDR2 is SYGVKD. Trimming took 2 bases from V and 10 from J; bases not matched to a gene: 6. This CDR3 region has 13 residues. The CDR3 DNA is TGTGCCATCAGTGAGAACCAGGGGGCCCTCCAGTACTTC. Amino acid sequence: CAISENQGALQYF.

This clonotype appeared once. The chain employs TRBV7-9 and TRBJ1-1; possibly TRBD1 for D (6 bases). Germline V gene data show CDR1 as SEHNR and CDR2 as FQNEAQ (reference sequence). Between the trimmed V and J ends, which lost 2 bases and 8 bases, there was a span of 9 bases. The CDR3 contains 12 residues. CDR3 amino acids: CASSLRGAEAFF. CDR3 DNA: TGTGCCAGCAGCTTACGGGGGGCGGAAGCTTTCTTT. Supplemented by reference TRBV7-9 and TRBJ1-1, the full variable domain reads DTGVSQNPRHKITKRGQNVTFRCDPISEHNRLYWYRQTLGQGPEFLTYFQNEAQLEKSRLLSDRFSAERPKGSFSTLEIQRTEQGDSAMYLCASSLRGAEAFFGQGTRLTVV.